This T cell receptor beta chain was recorded in a study of human T cells and chemical hapten exposure. Across the whole study: Investigators sensitized around 2 cm by around 2 cm of upper inner arm skin with 2% DPC. Study-wide results and limits: Alopecia in all donors means immunity may differ from healthy individuals.

TCRdb re-analysed the RACE reads in MiXCR, keeping a single row per CDR3 protein. The sample holds 85,000 to 130,000 distinct CDR3 sequences, approximately 12% seen once. On this clonotype: Its antigen is as yet unknown.

Regarding time point: pre-sensitization, week 0. The treatment denotes: therapeutic diphenylcyclopropenone sensitization with weekly scalp DPC. Trimming pared 8 bases from V and 3 bases from J, leaving 10 bases between. CDR3 length: 12 amino acids. Germline CDR1 MDHEN, CDR2 SYDVKM. V and J are TRBV28 and TRBJ1-1, with a weak D call TRBD1 (5 bases). Sequenced material: whole blood, taken in connection with sensitization to the hapten diphenylcyclopropenone (DPC). This clonotype was sampled from a woman aged 45-65 years with alopecia areata. Some clones in this sample may be carry-over from other donors' samples. CDR3 protein: CASAGLYTEAFF. Written as DNA, the CDR3 is TGTGCCAGCGCAGGGCTTTACACTGAAGCTTTCTTT.